This entry concerns a single T cell receptor beta chain. Its cognate antigen has yet to be identified. Per-nucleotide qualities are absent, and no much larger clonotype sits a single base away. Healthy HIV-negative adults with no recently reported acute infections or vaccinations were included as donors. Every donor was a Caucasian adult living in Nashville, Tennessee, USA. For unsorted samples, approximately 89 million PBMCs were counted, and genomic DNA was extracted using the QIAamp DNA Blood Mini kit. Blood was collected by leukapheresis, and PBMCs were isolated by Ficoll-Histopaque density gradient centrifugation and then cryopreserved in liquid nitrogen vapor phase. This specimen belongs to a study of shared clonotypes between healthy human individuals (dated by TCRdb to about 2020). Turning to the overall study: A couple of women and three men aged 18 to 49 years were included in the cohort. The study deeply sequenced blood TCR repertoires of five healthy adults to estimate repertoire size and the extent of clonotype sharing between individuals. Libraries were prepared and TCR repertoires were sequenced by different laboratories using diverse techniques, in order to increase sequencing depth and limit assay-specific biases. Per donor, leukapheresis produced somewhere between about 0.8 and 9 billion PBMCs. General conclusions and limits of the study: The genetic and exposure-history diversity represented was limited by the small number of donors. Based on pairwise subsampling, the degree of clonotype sharing among donors was expected to be affected by sequencing depth. Only blood was sampled, and tissue TCR repertoires likely differ from those in blood.

TCR CDR3 regions were amplified from genomic DNA by multiplex PCR using the deep immunoSEQ assay. Genomic DNA extracted from each cell subset was distributed evenly over all wells of several immunoSEQ 96-well plates, and each plate served as one replicate. For unsorted PBMC, each replicate PCR was loaded with roughly 270 ng genomic DNA, equivalent to 30,000 or so T cell genomes. Genomic DNA from unsorted PBMC was sequenced over ten immunoSEQ deep assay plates. Purified libraries were quantified with a Qubit 3.0 fluorometer, sized on a Bioanalyzer 2100, and re-quantified with the KAPA Library Quantification kit. Every immunoSEQ 96-well plate was sequenced on a separate single-read 150-cycle Illumina NextSeq 550 flow cell. The paper's data handling went like this. Because the immunoSEQ output held only junctional sequences and lacked quality scores, the filtering could not match the filtering applied to full-length reads. To assign V/J genes and CDR3, sequences were annotated against IMGT germline references using PyIR, a Python wrapper for IgBLAST v1.9. Any read was removed if the V/J assignment was weak (E-value above 1e-6), the CDR3 was missing, or the read contained stop codons, out-of-frame junctions, or ambiguous translated residues. V3J clonotypes were defined by identical inferred V gene, J gene, and CDR3 amino acid sequence. Percentage overlap between repertoires was calculated by dividing the number of shared unique clonotypes by the size of the smaller repertoire. Three approaches were used to assess repertoire richness: RTK rarefaction, the Chao1 estimator, and Recon v2.1 estimates of unobserved clonotypes. TCRdb re-hosts the immuneACCESS table, in-frame sequences only. Its copies lack some clones; in the studies checked, an unresolved V gene accounts for under half of them, and the cause for the rest is not known. The V and J calls and clone size are taken from that table; D and trimming were inferred from the DNA. Recorded for this sample are about 510,000 clones; roughly 79% of them occurred a single time. The top ten constitute around 13% of the sample.

Counted from cysteine to phenylalanine, this CDR3 has 15 amino acids. Only the CDR3 DNA stays, 45 bases, in frame from base 1. Between the V and J ends, shortened by 7 bases and 2 bases respectively, the junction contains 17 bases. The germline V gene yields MDHEN for CDR1 and SYDVKM for CDR2. The sequence derives from a woman in her forties in good health. Some clones in this sample may be carry-over from other donors' samples. Material for sequencing was PBMCs. The chain is encoded by TRBV28 joined to TRBJ1-2; the D gene cannot be resolved reliably. The CDR3 region has the sequence CASNILSTVNYGYTF. The DNA is TGTGCCAGCAACATACTCTCCACCGTGAACTATGGCTACACCTTC.